The rows below give T cell receptor beta chains drawn from one sample of a study of blood T cell repertoires in COVID-19. The assay was immunoSEQ multiplex PCR, and TCRdb's table has in-frame clones only and misses some. The sample carries more than 15,000 clones, around four fifths recorded once. Sequenced input: peripheral blood. These receptors were taken from a man older than 75 with active COVID-19. Both conserved end residues are part of each CDR3. Each record gives: J gene, D gene, clone size, V gene, CDR3 DNA, CDR3 protein. D genes are given only for firm matches. Expanded clones get a size class; other rows say once, few or many, or leave the size out.

j_gene: TRBJ2-1
d_gene: TRBD2
abundance: .
v_gene: TRBV4-2
CDR3nt: TGTGCCAGCAGCCAAGGACCAGCGGGAGCGAGGAATGAGCAGTTCTTC
CDR3aa: CASSQGPAGARNEQFF

j_gene: TRBJ1-6
d_gene: TRBD1
abundance: .
v_gene: TRBV6-5
CDR3nt: TGTGCCAGCAGTTACAGGGACAGTAATTCACCCCTCCACTTT
CDR3aa: CASSYRDSNSPLHF

j_gene: TRBJ1-3
d_gene: .
abundance: .
v_gene: TRBV11-2
CDR3nt: TGTGCCAGCAGCTTAGACGGGGGACTGCGAAGAAACACCATATATTTT
CDR3aa: CASSLDGGLRRNTIYF

j_gene: TRBJ2-3
d_gene: .
abundance: .
v_gene: TRBV21-1
CDR3nt: TGTGCCAGCAGCACCACGACGCTAGCGGGAGTTCAAAATACGCAGTATTTT
CDR3aa: CASSTTTLAGVQNTQYF

j_gene: TRBJ2-1
d_gene: TRBD2
abundance: .
v_gene: TRBV28
CDR3nt: TGTGCCAGCAGTCCCCGGACTAGCGCTTACAATGAGCAGTTCTTC
CDR3aa: CASSPRTSAYNEQFF

j_gene: TRBJ2-1
d_gene: .
abundance: .
v_gene: TRBV29-1
CDR3nt: TGCAGCGTTGATGGGGCTACCTCCGCCTACAATGAGCAGTTCTTC
CDR3aa: CSVDGATSAYNEQFF

j_gene: TRBJ2-5
d_gene: .
abundance: .
v_gene: TRBV7-2
CDR3nt: TGTGCCAGCAGCTTAAATGGGCGTGGGGAGACCCAGTACTTC
CDR3aa: CASSLNGRGETQYF

j_gene: TRBJ2-2
d_gene: TRBD2
abundance: .
v_gene: TRBV6-9
CDR3nt: TGTGCCAGCATCCAAGGGCGGGCTAGCGGGATACAAGGGAACACCGGGGAGCTGTTTTTT
CDR3aa: CASIQGRASGIQGNTGELFF

j_gene: TRBJ2-7
d_gene: TRBD2
abundance: .
v_gene: TRBV19
CDR3nt: TGTGCCAGTAGCTCCATTCTAGCGGGAGCCTACGAGCAGTACTTC
CDR3aa: CASSSILAGAYEQYF

j_gene: TRBJ2-7
d_gene: TRBD1
abundance: .
v_gene: TRBV7-6
CDR3nt: TGTGCCAGCAGCTTAGAAACAGGGGATGGTTACGAGCAGTACTTC
CDR3aa: CASSLETGDGYEQYF

j_gene: TRBJ2-3
d_gene: TRBD2
abundance: .
v_gene: TRBV9
CDR3nt: TGTGCCAGCAGCGCCACTAGCGGAAGCACAGATACGCAGTATTTT
CDR3aa: CASSATSGSTDTQYF

j_gene: TRBJ2-1
d_gene: .
abundance: .
v_gene: TRBV28
CDR3nt: TGTGCCAGCAGTCATGGGGGGGGACACGTCAAACTCAATGAGCAGTTCTTC
CDR3aa: CASSHGGGHVKLNEQFF

j_gene: TRBJ2-3
d_gene: .
abundance: .
v_gene: TRBV5-6
CDR3nt: TGTGCCAGCAGCTCCTTAGCCGTGACAGATACGCAGTATTTT
CDR3aa: CASSSLAVTDTQYF

j_gene: TRBJ2-7
d_gene: TRBD2
abundance: .
v_gene: TRBV28
CDR3nt: TGTGCCAGCAGTACTAGCGGGATGAGCTCCTACGAGCAGTACTTC
CDR3aa: CASSTSGMSSYEQYF

j_gene: TRBJ2-1
d_gene: TRBD1
abundance: once
v_gene: TRBV28
CDR3nt: TGTGCCAGCAGCCTCCAGGGGGCGGTGGTCCGTGATGAGCAGTTCTTC
CDR3aa: CASSLQGAVVRDEQFF

j_gene: TRBJ2-7
d_gene: TRBD2
abundance: .
v_gene: TRBV5-4
CDR3nt: TGTGCCAGCAGCATAGCCGGGACTAGCGTTTACGAGCAGTACTTC
CDR3aa: CASSIAGTSVYEQYF

j_gene: TRBJ2-3
d_gene: .
abundance: .
v_gene: TRBV7-2
CDR3nt: TGTGCCAGCAGCCTTAGGAGGCCCTCGGGTACGCAGTATTTT
CDR3aa: CASSLRRPSGTQYF

j_gene: TRBJ2-6
d_gene: .
abundance: few
v_gene: TRBV5-6
CDR3nt: TGTGCCAGCAGCTCCCGACTGACCTCTGGGGCCAACGTCCTGACTTTC
CDR3aa: CASSSRLTSGANVLTF

j_gene: TRBJ1-4
d_gene: .
abundance: .
v_gene: TRBV21-1
CDR3nt: TGTGCCAGCAGCACGCGGGGGCGCGGGTCTGAAAAACTGTTTTTT
CDR3aa: CASSTRGRGSEKLFF

j_gene: TRBJ1-2
d_gene: .
abundance: .
v_gene: TRBV2
CDR3nt: TGTGCCAGCAGCCAAGACAGTAACTATGGCTACACCTTC
CDR3aa: CASSQDSNYGYTF

j_gene: TRBJ2-7
d_gene: .
abundance: few
v_gene: TRBV5-1
CDR3nt: TGCGCCAGCAGCCACGGCCCACGGAGCGACGAGCAGTACTTC
CDR3aa: CASSHGPRSDEQYF

j_gene: TRBJ1-2
d_gene: .
abundance: .
v_gene: TRBV6-4
CDR3nt: TGTGCCAGCAGCGCCGACAGCCTGGGGAGCTACACCTTC
CDR3aa: CASSADSLGSYTF

j_gene: TRBJ2-1
d_gene: TRBD1
abundance: .
v_gene: TRBV19
CDR3nt: TGTGCCAGTAGTACCGACAGGGGTCGTTACAATGAGCAGTTCTTC
CDR3aa: CASSTDRGRYNEQFF

j_gene: TRBJ1-5
d_gene: .
abundance: .
v_gene: TRBV12-3/TRBV12-4
CDR3nt: TGTGCCAGCAGTTTACGGGGGCAGCCCCAGCATTTT
CDR3aa: CASSLRGQPQHF

j_gene: TRBJ2-2
d_gene: TRBD2
abundance: .
v_gene: TRBV18
CDR3nt: TGTGCCAGCTCACCCACTAGCGCAAGGAACACCGGGGAGCTGTTTTTT
CDR3aa: CASSPTSARNTGELFF

j_gene: TRBJ2-7
d_gene: .
abundance: .
v_gene: TRBV4-1
CDR3nt: TGCGCCAGCAGCCAAGGTCCCCTGTATTCCGAGCAGTACTTC
CDR3aa: CASSQGPLYSEQYF

j_gene: TRBJ2-5
d_gene: TRBD1
abundance: .
v_gene: TRBV29-1
CDR3nt: TGCAGCGGCCGGACAGGCGAGACCCAGTACTTC
CDR3aa: CSGRTGETQYF

j_gene: TRBJ1-6
d_gene: .
abundance: once
v_gene: TRBV10-2
CDR3nt: TGCGCCAGCAGCGTCATGGAGGAGTATAATTCACCCCTCCACTTT
CDR3aa: CASSVMEEYNSPLHF

j_gene: TRBJ2-1
d_gene: TRBD1
abundance: few
v_gene: TRBV4-2
CDR3nt: TGTGCCAGCAGCCCATTCACAGGGGGAAAGGGGAATGAGCAGTTCTTC
CDR3aa: CASSPFTGGKGNEQFF

j_gene: TRBJ2-3
d_gene: TRBD1
abundance: medium-sized
v_gene: TRBV5-1
CDR3nt: TGCGCCAGCAGCAAGGGACAGGGGAACACAGATACGCAGTATTTT
CDR3aa: CASSKGQGNTDTQYF

j_gene: TRBJ1-1
d_gene: .
abundance: .
v_gene: TRBV28
CDR3nt: TGTGCCAGCAGTTCCCAGGGTTTGAACACTGAAGCTTTCTTT
CDR3aa: CASSSQGLNTEAFF

j_gene: TRBJ2-7
d_gene: TRBD2
abundance: .
v_gene: TRBV5-4
CDR3nt: TGTGCCAGCAGCCCGGGACTAGCGGGAGTAGGCCACGAGCAGTACTTC
CDR3aa: CASSPGLAGVGHEQYF

j_gene: TRBJ2-5
d_gene: .
abundance: .
v_gene: TRBV7-2
CDR3nt: TGTGCCAGCAGCTTATCAGACCAAGAGACCCAGTACTTC
CDR3aa: CASSLSDQETQYF

j_gene: TRBJ2-7
d_gene: TRBD2
abundance: once
v_gene: TRBV7-2
CDR3nt: TGTGCCAGCAGCTTAGAGGGGAGGGCCGTGGGGGAGCAGTACTTC
CDR3aa: CASSLEGRAVGEQYF

j_gene: TRBJ2-1
d_gene: .
abundance: .
v_gene: TRBV5-4
CDR3nt: TGTGCCAGCAGCTTCACCCCCGGGGATGAGCAGTTCTTC
CDR3aa: CASSFTPGDEQFF

j_gene: TRBJ2-7
d_gene: TRBD1
abundance: .
v_gene: TRBV27
CDR3nt: TGTGCCAGCTGGCCGGGACAGGGGTTTCCCTACGAGCAGTACTTC
CDR3aa: CASWPGQGFPYEQYF

j_gene: TRBJ1-6
d_gene: TRBD1
abundance: few
v_gene: TRBV28
CDR3nt: TGTGCCAGCAGTTTGGGGACAGGCCCCGGTTCACCCCTCCACTTT
CDR3aa: CASSLGTGPGSPLHF

j_gene: TRBJ2-7
d_gene: .
abundance: few
v_gene: TRBV11-2
CDR3nt: TGTGCCAGCAGCTTAGCTCCGGGACTTCGATACGAGCAGTACTTC
CDR3aa: CASSLAPGLRYEQYF

j_gene: TRBJ1-4
d_gene: .
abundance: .
v_gene: TRBV5-1
CDR3nt: TGCGCCAGCAGCTTGGCCCCGCCGGGAACTAATGAAAAACTGTTTTTT
CDR3aa: CASSLAPPGTNEKLFF

j_gene: TRBJ2-2
d_gene: TRBD2
abundance: .
v_gene: TRBV2
CDR3nt: TGTGCCAGCAACGACGGGGGGGCGAACACCGGGGAGCTGTTTTTT
CDR3aa: CASNDGGANTGELFF

j_gene: TRBJ2-1
d_gene: TRBD1
abundance: .
v_gene: TRBV28
CDR3nt: TGTGCCAGCAGGCGACAGGGTTCTGGGCAGTTCTTC
CDR3aa: CASRRQGSGQFF

j_gene: TRBJ1-2
d_gene: .
abundance: .
v_gene: TRBV5-4
CDR3nt: TGTGCCAGCAGCTTGACTGGTCAGGATGGCTACACCTTC
CDR3aa: CASSLTGQDGYTF

j_gene: TRBJ1-3
d_gene: .
abundance: .
v_gene: TRBV28
CDR3nt: TGTGCCAGCAGTTTAGGGAGCTCTGGAAACACCATATATTTT
CDR3aa: CASSLGSSGNTIYF

j_gene: TRBJ1-2
d_gene: TRBD1
abundance: .
v_gene: TRBV30
CDR3nt: TGTGCCTGGGCGAACCGGGACAGGGTACGGTATGGCTACACCTTC
CDR3aa: CAWANRDRVRYGYTF